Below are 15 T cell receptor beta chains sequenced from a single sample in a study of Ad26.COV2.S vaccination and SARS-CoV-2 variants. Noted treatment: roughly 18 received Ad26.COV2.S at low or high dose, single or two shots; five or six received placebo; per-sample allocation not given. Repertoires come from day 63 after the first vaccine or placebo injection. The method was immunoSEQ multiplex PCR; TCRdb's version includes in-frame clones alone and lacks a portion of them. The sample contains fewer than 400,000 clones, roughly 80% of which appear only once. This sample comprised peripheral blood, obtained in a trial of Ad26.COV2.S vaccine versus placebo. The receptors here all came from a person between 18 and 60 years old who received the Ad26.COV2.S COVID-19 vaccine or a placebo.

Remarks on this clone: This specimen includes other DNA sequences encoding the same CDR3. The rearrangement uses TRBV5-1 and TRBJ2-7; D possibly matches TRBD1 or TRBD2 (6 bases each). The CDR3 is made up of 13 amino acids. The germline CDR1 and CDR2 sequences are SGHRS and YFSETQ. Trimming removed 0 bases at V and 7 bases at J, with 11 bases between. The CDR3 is CASSLVGGREQYF. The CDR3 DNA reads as TGCGCCAGCAGCTTGGTCGGGGGCCGAGAGCAGTACTTC.

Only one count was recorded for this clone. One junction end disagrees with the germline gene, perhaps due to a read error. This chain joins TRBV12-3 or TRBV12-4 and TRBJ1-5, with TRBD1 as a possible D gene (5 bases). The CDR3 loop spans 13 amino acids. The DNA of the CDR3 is TGTGCCAGCACTTTATTCCAGGGACAGCCCCAGCATTTT. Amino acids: CASTLFQGQPQHF.

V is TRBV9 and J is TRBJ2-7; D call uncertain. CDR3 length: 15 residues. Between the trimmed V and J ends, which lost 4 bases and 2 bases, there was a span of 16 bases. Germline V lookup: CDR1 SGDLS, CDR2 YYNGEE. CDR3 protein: CASSRDTPSPYEQYF. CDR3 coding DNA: TGTGCCAGCAGCCGCGACACACCGTCTCCCTACGAGCAGTACTTC.

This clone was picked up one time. The CDR3 DNA is TGTGCCAGTAGTATAGATTCGGGGCTCCAAGAGACCCAGTACTTC. Translated: CASSIDSGLQETQYF. V usage is TRBV19 and J usage is TRBJ2-5; D might be TRBD1 or TRBD2, each matching 5 bases. V lost 0 bases to trimming and J lost 1 base, with 9 bases between them. The CDR3 has 15 amino acids. The germline V gene encodes CDR1 LNHDA and CDR2 SQIVND (reference sequence).

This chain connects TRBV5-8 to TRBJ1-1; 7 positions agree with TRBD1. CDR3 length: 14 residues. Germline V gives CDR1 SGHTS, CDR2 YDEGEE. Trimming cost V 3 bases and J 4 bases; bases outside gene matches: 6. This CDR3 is CASSSRQGSTEAFF. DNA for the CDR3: TGTGCCAGCAGCTCCCGACAGGGCAGCACTGAAGCTTTCTTT.

This CDR3 is CASSLDISYNSPLHF. The CDR3 coding sequence is TGTGCCAGCAGCTTAGACATCTCCTATAATTCACCCCTCCACTTT. The chain joins TRBV5-5 to TRBJ1-6; D not certain. The germline V gene encodes CDR1 SGHKS and CDR2 YYEKEE (reference sequence). The V and J ends lost 2 bases and 0 bases respectively, with 6 bases between them. CDR3 length: 15 residues.

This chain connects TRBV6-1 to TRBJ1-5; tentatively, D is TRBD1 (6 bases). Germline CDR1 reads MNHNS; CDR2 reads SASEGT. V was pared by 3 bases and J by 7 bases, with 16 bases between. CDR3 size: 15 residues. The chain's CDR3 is CASSENREGGQPQHF. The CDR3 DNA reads TGTGCCAGCAGTGAGAACAGGGAGGGAGGGCAGCCCCAGCATTTT.

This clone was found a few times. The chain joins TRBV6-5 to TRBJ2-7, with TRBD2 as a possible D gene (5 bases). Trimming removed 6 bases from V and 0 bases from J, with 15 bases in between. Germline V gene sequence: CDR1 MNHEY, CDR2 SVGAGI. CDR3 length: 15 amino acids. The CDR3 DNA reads TGTGCCAGCAGCAAGTCGGGGTGGAGCTCCTACGAGCAGTACTTC. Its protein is CASSKSGWSSYEQYF.

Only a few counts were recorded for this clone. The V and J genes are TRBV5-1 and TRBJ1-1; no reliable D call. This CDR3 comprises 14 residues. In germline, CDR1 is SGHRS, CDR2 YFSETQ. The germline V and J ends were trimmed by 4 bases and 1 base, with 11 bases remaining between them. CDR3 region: CASSEGNSNTEAFF. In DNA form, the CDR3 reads TGCGCCAGCAGCGAGGGTAACTCGAACACTGAAGCTTTCTTT. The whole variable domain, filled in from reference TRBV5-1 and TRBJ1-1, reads KAGVTQTPRYLIKTRGQQVTLSCSPISGHRSVSWYQQTPGQGLQFLFEYFSETQRNKGNFPGRFSGRQFSNSRSEMNVSTLELGDSALYLCASSEGNSNTEAFFGQGTRLTVV.

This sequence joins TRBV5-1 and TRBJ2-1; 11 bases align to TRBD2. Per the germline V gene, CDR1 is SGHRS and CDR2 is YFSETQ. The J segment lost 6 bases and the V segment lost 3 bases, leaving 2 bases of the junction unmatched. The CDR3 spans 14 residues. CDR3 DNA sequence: TGCGCCAGCAGCTCGGGACTAGCGGCCAATGAGCAGTTCTTC. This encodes CASSSGLAANEQFF.

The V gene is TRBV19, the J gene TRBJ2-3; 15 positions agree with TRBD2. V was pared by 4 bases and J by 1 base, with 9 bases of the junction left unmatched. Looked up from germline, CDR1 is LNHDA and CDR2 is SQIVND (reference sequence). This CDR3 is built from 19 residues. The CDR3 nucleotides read TGTGCCAGTAGTACCCTTGGACTAGCGGGGGGGTGGGGCACAGATACGCAGTATTTT. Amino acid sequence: CASSTLGLAGGWGTDTQYF.

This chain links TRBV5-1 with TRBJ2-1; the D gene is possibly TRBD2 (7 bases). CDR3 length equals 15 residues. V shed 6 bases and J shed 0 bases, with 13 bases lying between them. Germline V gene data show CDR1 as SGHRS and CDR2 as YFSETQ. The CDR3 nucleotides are TGCGCCAGCAAGGGGGGGCCTAGCTCCTACAATGAGCAGTTCTTC. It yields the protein CASKGGPSSYNEQFF.

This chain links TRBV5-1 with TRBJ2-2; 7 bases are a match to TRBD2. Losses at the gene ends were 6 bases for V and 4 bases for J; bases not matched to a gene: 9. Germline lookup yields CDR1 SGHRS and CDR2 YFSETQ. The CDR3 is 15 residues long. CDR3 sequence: CASMLTREGTGELFF. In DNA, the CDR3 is TGCGCCAGCATGCTTACGAGGGAGGGCACCGGGGAGCTGTTTTTT.

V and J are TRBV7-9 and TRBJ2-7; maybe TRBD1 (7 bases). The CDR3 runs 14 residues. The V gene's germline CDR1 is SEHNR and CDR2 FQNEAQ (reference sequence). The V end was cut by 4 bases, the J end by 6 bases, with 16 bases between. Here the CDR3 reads CASSWQGQGGEQYF. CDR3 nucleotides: TGTGCCAGCAGCTGGCAAGGGCAGGGGGGCGAGCAGTACTTC. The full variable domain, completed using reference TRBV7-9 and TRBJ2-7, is DTGVSQNPRHKITKRGQNVTFRCDPISEHNRLYWYRQTLGQGPEFLTYFQNEAQLEKSRLLSDRFSAERPKGSFSTLEIQRTEQGDSAMYLCASSWQGQGGEQYFGPGTRLTVT.

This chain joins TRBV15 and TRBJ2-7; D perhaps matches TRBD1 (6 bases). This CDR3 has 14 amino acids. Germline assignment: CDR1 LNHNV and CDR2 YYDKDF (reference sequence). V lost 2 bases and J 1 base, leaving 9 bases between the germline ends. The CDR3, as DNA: TGTGCCACCAGCAGACACAGGGAATCCTACGAGCAGTACTTC. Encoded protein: CATSRHRESYEQYF.